This T cell receptor (beta chain) was documented in a study of T cell responses to AZD1222 COVID-19 vaccine. Study conclusions and caveats: Clonal diversity was possibly underestimated, and white British individuals and females predominated among donors. No day 14 peak samples; only post-peak repertoires were characterized. Increases in Spike-specific TCR breadth and depth were seen after two AZD1222 doses.

TCRdb's table, derived via immunoSEQ multiplex PCR, lists solely in-frame clones and lacks some. There are more than 95,000 clones in the sample; 85% to 90% occur only once, and 7.5% lies in the top ten. This CDR3 spans 15 amino acids. The V segment lost 3 bases and the J segment 3 bases; nucleotides outside the gene matches: 8. Germline-derived CDR1 and CDR2 are SGDLS and YYNGEE. Notes on this clone: Its antigen is not identified.

The receptor was derived from an adult in good health. The sequencing used peripheral blood, collected on day 0 of AZD1222 vaccination. The rearrangement uses TRBV9 and TRBJ2-5; 7 bases map to TRBD2. CDR3 DNA sequence: TGTGCCAGCAGCGCCTCCGGGACTACAGAAGAGACCCAGTACTTC. Its protein product is CASSASGTTEETQYF.